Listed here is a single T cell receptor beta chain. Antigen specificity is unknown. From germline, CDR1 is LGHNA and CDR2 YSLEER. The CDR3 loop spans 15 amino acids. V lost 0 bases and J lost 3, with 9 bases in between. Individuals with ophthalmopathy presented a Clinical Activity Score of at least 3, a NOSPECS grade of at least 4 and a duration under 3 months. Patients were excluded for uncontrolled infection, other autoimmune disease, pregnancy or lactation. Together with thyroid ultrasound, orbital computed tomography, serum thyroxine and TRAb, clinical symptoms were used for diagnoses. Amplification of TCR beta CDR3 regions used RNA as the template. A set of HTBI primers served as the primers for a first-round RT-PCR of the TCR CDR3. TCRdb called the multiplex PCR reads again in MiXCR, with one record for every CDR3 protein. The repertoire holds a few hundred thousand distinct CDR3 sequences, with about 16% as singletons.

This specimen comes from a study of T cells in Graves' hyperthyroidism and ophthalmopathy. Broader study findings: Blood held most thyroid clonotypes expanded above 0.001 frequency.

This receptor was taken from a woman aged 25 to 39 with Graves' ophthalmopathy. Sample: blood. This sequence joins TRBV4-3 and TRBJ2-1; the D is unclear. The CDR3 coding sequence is TGCGCCAGCAGCCAAGATGTGGTAGACTACAATGAGCAGTTCTTC. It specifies CASSQDVVDYNEQFF.